The 23 T cell receptor beta chains listed next were all sequenced from one sample in a study of graft-versus-host responses after intestinal transplantation. The antigens these receptors bind are not known. Measured with immunoSEQ multiplex PCR; TCRdb has only the in-frame clones, and not every one. This sample has around 50,000 clones, with roughly 84% found just once. The specimen comprised unstimulated CD4+ T cells sorted from spleen or lymph node cells, sampled before transplant. The source of these receptors is a human donor who was the organ donor for an intestinal transplant.

This clone has just a few counts. The gene calls are TRBV15 and TRBJ1-1, with no clear D. Germline V gene data show CDR1 as LNHNV and CDR2 as YYDKDF (reference sequence). This CDR3 has 14 amino acids. V shed 0 bases and J shed 4 bases, with 9 bases lying between them. The DNA of the CDR3 is TGTGCCACCAGCAGAGATCCCGGGAGCACTGAAGCTTTCTTT. Protein: CATSRDPGSTEAFF.

The V and J genes are TRBV29-1 and TRBJ1-1; possibly TRBD1 for D (5 bases). CDR1 SQVTM and CDR2 ANQGSEA come from the germline V gene. Trimming left V 4 bases short and J 4 bases short, with 13 bases between. The CDR3 has 13 amino acids. In DNA, the CDR3 is TGCAGCGTTGGGGGCCTGGGGGGCACTGAAGCTTTCTTT. Encoded protein: CSVGGLGGTEAFF.

The chain links TRBV19 to TRBJ1-4; 8 bases line up with TRBD1. The CDR3 covers 15 residues. V was pared by 6 bases and J by 1 base, with 4 bases of the junction left unmatched. The germline gives CDR1 LNHDA, CDR2 SQIVND (reference sequence). The CDR3 region is CASSPGQGTNEKLFF. The CDR3 coding sequence is TGTGCCAGTAGCCCAGGACAGGGAACTAATGAAAAACTGTTTTTT.

The chain recombines TRBV6-1 with TRBJ2-2, with 11 bases identical to TRBD2. CDR1 and CDR2 from the germline V gene are MNHNS and SASEGT. The CDR3 loop spans 16 amino acids. V shed 4 bases and J 8 bases; nucleotides not matched to a gene: 9. The CDR3 region is CASSGSGRALTGELFF. Here the CDR3 DNA reads TGTGCCAGCAGTGGTAGCGGGAGGGCCCTTACTGGGGAGCTGTTTTTT.

J is TRBJ1-2 and V is TRBV12-5; no reliable D call. Germline V gene sequence: CDR1 LGHNT, CDR2 FRNRAP. The CDR3 consists of 12 residues. With 11 bases removed from V and 2 bases from J, the gap between germline ends came to 12 bases. Here the CDR3 DNA reads TGTGCTGGTCAGTCAAGCAACTATGGCTACACCTTC. This encodes CAGQSSNYGYTF.

The genes are TRBV30 and TRBJ1-2, with a weak D call TRBD1 (6 bases). There are 17 residues in the CDR3. The V and J ends lost 1 base and 1 base respectively, with 19 bases between them. Per germline, CDR1 GTSNPN and CDR2 SVGIG (reference sequence). The chain's CDR3 is CAWSEIRSTGINYGYTF. Here the CDR3 DNA reads TGTGCCTGGAGTGAAATAAGGTCGACAGGCATTAACTATGGCTACACCTTC.

The V call is TRBV6-1, the J call TRBJ1-2; 7 nucleotides line up with TRBD1. The CDR3 has 14 residues. The ends lost 6 bases at V and 4 bases at J; junction bases unmatched: 8. In germline, CDR1 is MNHNS, CDR2 SASEGT. The CDR3 DNA reads TGTGCCAGCAGGACAGGGATTATAGGCTATGGCTACACCTTC. Translated: CASRTGIIGYGYTF.

This clone occurred a few times. The rearrangement joins TRBV5-4 to TRBJ2-5; D is unresolved. The CDR3 extends over 11 amino acids. Germline V gene lookup returns CDR1 SGHNT and CDR2 YYREEE (reference sequence). The V end was cut by 3 bases, the J end by 5 bases, with 5 bases between. The CDR3 DNA follows: TGTGCCAGCAGCTCTTCCGAGACCCAGTACTTC. This gives the protein CASSSSETQYF.

This clone has only one observation. The chain combines TRBV5-4 with TRBJ1-2; D is perhaps TRBD1 (6 bases). CDR1 and CDR2 (germline): SGHNT, YYREEE (reference sequence). The V end lost 5 bases, the J end lost 7 bases, and 15 bases lay between the germline ends. This CDR3 has 13 residues. As DNA, the CDR3 is TGTGCCAGCAGGAACACACAGGGTGGTGGCTACACCTTC. This gives the protein CASRNTQGGGYTF. Drawing the rest from reference TRBV5-4 and TRBJ1-2, the complete variable domain is ETGVTQSPTHLIKTRGQQVTLRCSSQSGHNTVSWYQQALGQGPQFIFQYYREEENGRGNFPPRFSGLQFPNYSSELNVNALELDDSALYLCASRNTQGGGYTFGSGTRLTVV.

V is TRBV18 and J is TRBJ2-2; 8 nucleotides agree with TRBD1. With 3 bases clipped from V and 5 bases from J, the junction kept 5 bases outside the gene matches. CDR3 length: 15 amino acids. Germline-derived CDR1 and CDR2 are KGHSH and LQKENI. The CDR3 sequence: CASSPQGTGTGELFF. The DNA for the CDR3 is TGTGCCAGCTCACCTCAGGGGACAGGAACCGGGGAGCTGTTTTTT.

The chain joins TRBV18 to TRBJ2-5; TRBD2 agrees at 8 bases. Germline loops: CDR1 KGHSH, CDR2 LQKENI. This CDR3 spans 14 amino acids. Losses at the gene ends were 1 base for V and 5 bases for J; bases not matched to a gene: 3. The CDR3 loop reads CASSPRASGETQYF. DNA for the CDR3: TGTGCCAGCTCACCACGGGCTAGCGGGGAGACCCAGTACTTC.

This sequence joins TRBV7-2 and TRBJ2-3; 8 bases align to TRBD2. CDR1 SGHTA and CDR2 FQGNSA come from the germline V gene. The length of the CDR3 is 18 residues. V lost 5 bases, J lost 3 bases, and 16 bases stayed unmatched. The chain's CDR3 is CASSLTIGAGVRTDTQYF. CDR3 nucleotides: TGTGCCAGCAGCCTAACAATCGGAGCGGGGGTCAGGACAGATACGCAGTATTTT. The whole variable domain, filled in from reference TRBV7-2 and TRBJ2-3, reads GAGVSQSPSNKVTEKGKDVELRCDPISGHTALYWYRQSLGQGLEFLIYFQGNSAPDKSGLPSDRFSAERTGGSVSTLTIQRTQQEDSAVYLCASSLTIGAGVRTDTQYFGPGTRLTVL.

This clone was counted between two and nine times. CDR3 sequence reads: CASSLDTKETQYF. The DNA for the CDR3 is TGTGCCAGCAGTCTAGACACTAAAGAGACCCAGTACTTC. The rearrangement uses TRBV7-2 and TRBJ2-5; D not resolved. Germline V gene sequence: CDR1 SGHTA, CDR2 FQGNSA. The CDR3 covers 13 residues. Trimming removed 6 bases at V and 3 bases at J, with 11 bases between. The complete variable domain, with remaining parts taken from reference TRBV7-2 and TRBJ2-5, reads GAGVSQSPSNKVTEKGKDVELRCDPISGHTALYWYRQSLGQGLEFLIYFQGNSAPDKSGLPSDRFSAERTGGSVSTLTIQRTQQEDSAVYLCASSLDTKETQYFGPGTRLLVL.

The chain employs TRBV4-3 and TRBJ2-1, with TRBD2 matching over 14 bases. V trimming: 5 bases; J trimming: 9 bases; junction bases outside the gene matches: 9. CDR3 size: 16 residues. CDR1 is LGHNA and CDR2 is YSLEER in the germline V gene. This CDR3 is CASSLSTSGGGSEQFF. In DNA, the CDR3 is TGCGCCAGCAGCTTATCGACTAGCGGGGGGGGTAGTGAGCAGTTCTTC.

The chain has TRBV12-5 and TRBJ1-5, with D possibly TRBD1 on 5 matching bases. Germline V gives CDR1 LGHNT, CDR2 FRNRAP. Deletions cut 8 bases from V and 2 bases from J, with 16 bases between. The CDR3 extends over 15 amino acids. The CDR3 loop reads CASSPLGDGNQPQHF. In DNA form, the CDR3 reads TGTGCTAGTTCCCCCCTAGGGGACGGCAATCAGCCCCAGCATTTT.

The V gene is TRBV21-1, the J gene TRBJ2-5; the table calls TRBD2, which could not be checked here. TRBV21-1 is an annotated pseudogene. The CDR3 is 14 residues long. This chain's CDR3 is CASSTNRVTETQYF. CDR3 DNA: TGTGCCAGCAGCACCAACCGGGTTACGGAGACCCAGTACTTC.

This chain links TRBV5-6 with TRBJ1-5; 10 positions agree with TRBD1. CDR3 length equals 14 residues. Losses at the gene ends were 2 bases for V and 7 bases for J; bases not matched to a gene: 3. Germline loops: CDR1 SGHDT, CDR2 YYEEEE. Here the CDR3 DNA reads TGTGCCAGCAGCTTTCGGACAGGGGGACAGCCCCAGCATTTT. Translating it yields CASSFRTGGQPQHF.

The rearrangement links TRBV7-9 to TRBJ2-3; D tentatively reads TRBD1 or TRBD2 (5 bases each). Looked up from germline, CDR1 is SEHNR and CDR2 is FQNEAQ (reference sequence). The CDR3 runs 14 residues. Trimming removed 5 bases at V and 3 bases at J, with 12 bases between. The CDR3 loop reads CASSPGPRTDTQYF. The CDR3 DNA reads TGTGCCAGCAGCCCGGGGCCAAGGACAGATACGCAGTATTTT.

V and J are TRBV5-4 and TRBJ2-5, with a possible D match to TRBD2 (5 bases). The CDR3 runs to 18 residues. Germline CDR1 SGHNT, CDR2 YYREEE (reference sequence). Trimming took off 0 bases at V and 2 bases at J, with 20 bases between the two ends. CDR3 nucleotides: TGTGCCAGCAGCTTGGCGGCTTCTATAGCCGGGGTGCAAGAGACCCAGTACTTC. Protein: CASSLAASIAGVQETQYF.

J is TRBJ2-3 and V is TRBV7-2, with D perhaps matching TRBD2 (6 bases). V was cut by 4 bases and J by 4 bases, with 12 bases left in between. CDR3 length: 14 residues. Germline V gene data show CDR1 as SGHTA and CDR2 as FQGNSA. The CDR3 DNA follows: TGTGCCAGCAGCTCGGGACTTAGCCCAGATACGCAGTATTTT. It is translated as CASSSGLSPDTQYF.

The chain links TRBV18 to TRBJ2-7; 9 nucleotides match TRBD1. The CDR3 runs to 18 residues. Germline assignment: CDR1 KGHSH and CDR2 LQKENI. V lost 3 bases, J lost 0 bases, and 12 bases stayed unmatched. The CDR3 coding sequence is TGTGCCAGCTCACCTCGTTTTGCCGGGACAGGGAACTCCTACGAGCAGTACTTC. Translating gives CASSPRFAGTGNSYEQYF. The full variable domain, rest sourced from reference TRBV18 and TRBJ2-7, is NAGVMQNPRHLVRRRGQEARLRCSPMKGHSHVYWYRQLPEEGLKFMVYLQKENIIDESGMPKERFSAEFPKEGPSILRIQQVVRGDSAAYFCASSPRFAGTGNSYEQYFGPGTRLTVT.

As concerns this clone: The same CDR3 arises from other DNA sequences in this sample as well. V usage is TRBV2 and J usage is TRBJ2-5; D perhaps matches TRBD2 (7 bases). Trimming removed 1 base at V and 5 bases at J, with 11 bases between. Germline V gives CDR1 SNHLY, CDR2 FYNNEI. This CDR3 region has 14 residues. The CDR3 sequence is CASSEERGGETQYF. DNA for the CDR3: TGTGCCAGCAGTGAAGAAAGGGGGGGGGAGACCCAGTACTTC.

The chain recombines TRBV15 with TRBJ2-5; a possible D gene is TRBD1 (5 bases). V was clipped by 0 bases and J by 2 bases, with 13 bases between them. From germline, CDR1 is LNHNV and CDR2 YYDKDF (reference sequence). This CDR3 comprises 16 residues. The CDR3 DNA is TGTGCCACCAGCAGAGATCAGGCAGGGCCACAAGAGACCCAGTACTTC. This sequence encodes CATSRDQAGPQETQYF.